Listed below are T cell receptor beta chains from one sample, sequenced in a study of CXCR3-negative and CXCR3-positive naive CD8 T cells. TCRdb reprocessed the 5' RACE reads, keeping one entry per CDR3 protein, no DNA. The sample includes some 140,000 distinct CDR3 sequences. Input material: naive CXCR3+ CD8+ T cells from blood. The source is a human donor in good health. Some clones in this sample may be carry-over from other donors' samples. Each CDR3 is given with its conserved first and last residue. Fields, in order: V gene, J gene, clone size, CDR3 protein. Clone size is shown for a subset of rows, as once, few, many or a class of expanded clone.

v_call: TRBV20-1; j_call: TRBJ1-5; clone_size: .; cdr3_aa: CSARVTGGQSNQPQHF
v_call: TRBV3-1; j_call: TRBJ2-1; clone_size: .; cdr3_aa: CASSQDPSLWYNEQFF
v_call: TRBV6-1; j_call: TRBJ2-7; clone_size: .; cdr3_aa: CASSEEGTSGYEQYF
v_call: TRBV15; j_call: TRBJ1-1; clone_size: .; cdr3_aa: CATSHDLPGTGDTEAFF
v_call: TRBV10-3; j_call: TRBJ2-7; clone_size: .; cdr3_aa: CAISRAGTGRDEQYF
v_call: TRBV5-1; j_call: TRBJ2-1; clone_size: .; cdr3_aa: CASSSRDYNEQFF
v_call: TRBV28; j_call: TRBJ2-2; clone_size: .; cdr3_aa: CASSPRTPGELFF
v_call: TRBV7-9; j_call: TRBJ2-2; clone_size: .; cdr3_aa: CASSSDGQGNTGELFF
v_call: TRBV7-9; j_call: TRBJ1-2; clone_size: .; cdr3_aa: CASSLAGTGEGYTF
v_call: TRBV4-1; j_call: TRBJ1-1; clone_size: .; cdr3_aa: CASSTRLVNTEAFF
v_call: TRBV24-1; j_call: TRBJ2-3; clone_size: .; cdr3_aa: CATSEGVDTQYF
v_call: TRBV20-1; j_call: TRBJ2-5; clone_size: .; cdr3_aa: CSAETSSGLAQETQYF
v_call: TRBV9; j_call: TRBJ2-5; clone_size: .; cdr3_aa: CASSVLGIETQYF
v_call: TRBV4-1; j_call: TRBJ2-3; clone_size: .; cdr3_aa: CASRYPGEGVTDTQYF
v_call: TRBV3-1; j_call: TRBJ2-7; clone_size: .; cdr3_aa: CASSRSDTYEEYF
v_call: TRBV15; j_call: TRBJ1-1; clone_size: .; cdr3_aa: CATSRTENTEAFF
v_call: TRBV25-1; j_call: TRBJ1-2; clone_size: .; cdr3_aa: CASGTAYYGYTF
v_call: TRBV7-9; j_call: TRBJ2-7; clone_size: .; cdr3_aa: CASRDGSYEQYF
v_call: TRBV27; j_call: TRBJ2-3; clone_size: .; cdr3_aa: CASSPGLGTFEGTQYF
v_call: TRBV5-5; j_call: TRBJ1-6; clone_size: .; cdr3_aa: CASSNTGQSYNSPLHF
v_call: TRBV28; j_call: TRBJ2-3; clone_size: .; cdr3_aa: CASSPLQGTDTQYF
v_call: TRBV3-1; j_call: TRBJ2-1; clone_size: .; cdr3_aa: CASSHRVYNEQFF
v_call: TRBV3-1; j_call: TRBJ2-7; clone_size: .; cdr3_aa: CASSQRTGTYEQYF
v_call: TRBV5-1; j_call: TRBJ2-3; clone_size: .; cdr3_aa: CASSPTTASTDTQYF
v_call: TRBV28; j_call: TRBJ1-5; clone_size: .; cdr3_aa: CASSFGAGAYQPQHF
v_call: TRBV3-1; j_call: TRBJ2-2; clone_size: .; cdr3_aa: CASSQDRGLAGTGELFF
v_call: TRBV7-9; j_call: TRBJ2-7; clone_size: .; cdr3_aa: CASSLAQEEQYF
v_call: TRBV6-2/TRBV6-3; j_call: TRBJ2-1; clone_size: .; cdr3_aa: CASSYFPGHNEQFF
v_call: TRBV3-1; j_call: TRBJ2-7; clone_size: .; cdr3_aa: CASSPFVLGEIEQYF
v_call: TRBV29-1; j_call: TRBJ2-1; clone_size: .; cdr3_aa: CSVAGGMFDEQFF
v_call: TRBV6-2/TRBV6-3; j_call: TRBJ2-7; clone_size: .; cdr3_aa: CASSWANSYEQYF
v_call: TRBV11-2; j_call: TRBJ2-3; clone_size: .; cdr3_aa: CASRRARASGGRDTQYF
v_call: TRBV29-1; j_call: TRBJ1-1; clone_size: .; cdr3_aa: CSVVDFQGMNTEAFF
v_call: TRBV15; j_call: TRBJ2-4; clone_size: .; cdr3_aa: CATSRQTSGGQTVAKNIQYF
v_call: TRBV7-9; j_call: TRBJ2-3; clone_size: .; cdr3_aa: CASSYYSGGPTDAQYF
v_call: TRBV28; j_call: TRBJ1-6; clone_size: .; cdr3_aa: CASSDRAGYSPLHF
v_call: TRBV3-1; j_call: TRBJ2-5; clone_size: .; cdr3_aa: CASSQGRQRQETQYF
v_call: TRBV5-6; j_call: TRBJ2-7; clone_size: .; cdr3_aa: CASSLGAGSVYEQYF
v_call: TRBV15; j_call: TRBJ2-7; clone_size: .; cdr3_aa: CATSKALGQVDYEQYF
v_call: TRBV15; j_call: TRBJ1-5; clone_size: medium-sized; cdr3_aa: CATSRGGGSQPQHF
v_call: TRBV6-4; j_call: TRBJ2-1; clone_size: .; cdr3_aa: CASSETSGSHNEQFF
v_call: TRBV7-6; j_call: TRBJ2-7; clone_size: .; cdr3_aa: CASSLDGTAGEQYF
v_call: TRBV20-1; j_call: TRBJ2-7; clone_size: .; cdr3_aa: CSARGLAGRSSYEQYF
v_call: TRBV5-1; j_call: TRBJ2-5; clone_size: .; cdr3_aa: CASSLETGGLETQYF
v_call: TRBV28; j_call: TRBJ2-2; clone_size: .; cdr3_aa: CASSLGGLVTGELFF
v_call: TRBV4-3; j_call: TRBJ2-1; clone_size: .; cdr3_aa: CASSLDRRLAGGLFNEQFF
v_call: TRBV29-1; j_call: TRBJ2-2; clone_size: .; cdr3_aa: CSAHMRTENTGELFF
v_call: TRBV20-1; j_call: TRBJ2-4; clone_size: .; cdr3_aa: CSANEEGRAKNIQYF
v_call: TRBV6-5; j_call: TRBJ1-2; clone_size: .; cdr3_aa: CASSYSIWDYGYTF
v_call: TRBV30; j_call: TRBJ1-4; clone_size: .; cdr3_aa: CAWSDVSGEKLFF
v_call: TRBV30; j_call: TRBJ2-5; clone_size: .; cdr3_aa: CAWSLGEETQYF
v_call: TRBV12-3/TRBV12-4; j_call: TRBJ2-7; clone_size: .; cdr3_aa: CASSPGQAYEQYF
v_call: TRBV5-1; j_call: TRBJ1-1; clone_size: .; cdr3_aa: CASSTTLGTGVEGTEAFF